The entry below describes one T cell receptor (beta chain). Antigen specificity is unknown. TCR alpha and beta CDR3 regions were amplified from RNA using iRepertoire nested multiplex PCR. Tissue mRNA or PBMC total RNA, roughly 85-450 ng, went into one-step reverse transcription and amplification. TCRdb analysed the multiplex PCR reads with MiXCR anew, one entry per CDR3 protein. This sample carries roughly 100,000 distinct CDR3 sequences, around 37% of them seen once, and the ten largest clones take under 40%. Unmatched junction bases numbered 9, after V lost 5 bases and J lost 5 bases. Germline-derived CDR1 and CDR2 are DFQATT and SNEGSKA (reference sequence). This CDR3 spans 16 amino acids. The data derive from a study of glioma-infiltrating T cells. Findings of the study overall: Only very few CDR3 sequences appeared in both tissue and blood. Gliomas, especially low-grade, showed above-expected tissue-blood divergence; non-neoplastic patients showed below.

Input material: glioma tissue, nonneoplastic brain tissue, or PBMCs (not recorded which). The source is a human donor with low-grade glioma or glioblastoma, undergoing nonglioma brain surgery, or in good health (not recorded which). The chain links TRBV20-1 to TRBJ2-3; TRBD2 matches 14 bases. For the CDR3, the DNA is TGCAGTGCTCTAGGACAGGGGACTAGCGGGAGAGATACGCAGTATTTT. This encodes CSALGQGTSGRDTQYF.